This T cell receptor beta chain came from a study of a mutant IDH1 vaccine in newly diagnosed glioma. As for the study in general: It was radiotherapy, temozolomide, or both that patients received previously, with most receiving both.

Sequencing used immunoSEQ multiplex PCR; TCRdb keeps in-frame clones, though not all of them. The sample has 49,000 or so clones; around 80% are singletons. With respect to this clone: Its cognate antigen is unknown.

The CDR3 consists of 14 residues. Trimming left V 4 bases short and J 3 bases short, with 10 bases between. Germline V gene data show CDR1 as SGHNT and CDR2 as YYREEE (reference sequence). Documented time point: week 5, during vaccination. Every vaccination contained 300 ug of the mutant IDH1 20-mer peptide and was paired with topical imiquimod. New WHO grade 3 or 4 astrocytomas that were IDH1-mutant and ATRX-lost had been found in donors. The sequenced sample was PBMCs, obtained from a glioma patient whose treatment included an IDH1 peptide vaccine. The chain recombines TRBV5-4 with TRBJ1-4; perhaps TRBD1 as D (5 bases). This clonotype was sampled from a woman in her forties with glioma. The CDR3 reads CASSAGGANEKLFF. CDR3 DNA: TGTGCCAGCAGCGCCGGAGGGGCTAATGAAAAACTGTTTTTT. Full variable domain (remainder filled in from reference TRBV5-4 and TRBJ1-4): ETGVTQSPTHLIKTRGQQVTLRCSSQSGHNTVSWYQQALGQGPQFIFQYYREEENGRGNFPPRFSGLQFPNYSSELNVNALELDDSALYLCASSAGGANEKLFFGSGTQLSVL.